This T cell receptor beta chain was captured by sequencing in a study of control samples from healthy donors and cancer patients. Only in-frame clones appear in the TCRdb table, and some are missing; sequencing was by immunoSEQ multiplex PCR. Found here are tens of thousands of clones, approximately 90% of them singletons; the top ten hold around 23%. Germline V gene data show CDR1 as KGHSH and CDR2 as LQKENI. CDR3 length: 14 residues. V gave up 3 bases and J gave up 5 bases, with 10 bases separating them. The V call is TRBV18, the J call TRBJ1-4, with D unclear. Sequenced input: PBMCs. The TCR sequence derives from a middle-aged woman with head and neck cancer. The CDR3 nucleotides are TGTGCCAGCTCACCGGCGGAGAAAAATGAAAAACTGTTTTTT. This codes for CASSPAEKNEKLFF.